The 19 T cell receptor beta chains presented below share a single source sample, sequenced in a study of blood T cell repertoires in COVID-19. The data were produced by immunoSEQ multiplex PCR, yet TCRdb's version contains in-frame clones alone and is incomplete. This sample has 25,000 to 35,000 clones, with roughly 90% found just once. The sample consisted of peripheral blood. These receptor sequences come from a human donor in a cohort sampled during active COVID-19.

The chain recombines TRBV4-1 with TRBJ1-1; D ambiguous. Per the germline V gene, CDR1 is MGHRA and CDR2 is YSYEKL. CDR3 length: 15 residues. Trimming took 0 bases from V and 1 from J, leaving 9 bases between them. This chain's CDR3 is CASSQDKEGNTEAFF. DNA of the CDR3: TGCGCCAGCAGCCAAGATAAGGAGGGGAACACTGAAGCTTTCTTT.

The V call is TRBV5-6, the J call TRBJ2-7; tentative D call: TRBD1 (5 bases). V lost 0 bases and J 0 bases, leaving 13 bases between the germline ends. The CDR3 spans 16 residues. Germline CDR1 reads SGHDT; CDR2 reads YYEEEE. This CDR3 reads CASSLGGSLYSYEQYF. The CDR3 DNA sequence: TGTGCCAGCAGCTTGGGGGGCAGCCTTTACTCCTACGAGCAGTACTTC.

The chain combines TRBV5-5 with TRBJ2-7; TRBD1 might be the D (6 bases). This CDR3 has 14 amino acids. The germline CDR1 and CDR2 sequences are SGHKS and YYEKEE (reference sequence). The V end lost 3 bases, the J end lost 5 bases, and 15 bases lay between the germline ends. For the CDR3, the DNA is TGTGCCAGCAGCTGGGGCAACAGGGTCAACGAGCAGTACTTC. Translated, it gives CASSWGNRVNEQYF.

V usage is TRBV7-2 and J usage is TRBJ2-1; D uncertain. Trimming pared 1 base from V and 0 bases from J, leaving 7 bases between. The CDR3 covers 15 residues. The V gene's germline CDR1 is SGHTA and CDR2 FQGNSA. The CDR3 DNA is TGTGCCAGCAGCTTAGTCCGTAGCTCCTACAATGAGCAGTTCTTC. Encoded protein: CASSLVRSSYNEQFF. The whole variable domain, remainder taken from reference TRBV7-2 and TRBJ2-1, is GAGVSQSPSNKVTEKGKDVELRCDPISGHTALYWYRQSLGQGLEFLIYFQGNSAPDKSGLPSDRFSAERTGGSVSTLTIQRTQQEDSAVYLCASSLVRSSYNEQFFGPGTRLTVL.

This clone has only one observation. The chain couples TRBV12-5 to TRBJ2-2; D possibly corresponds to TRBD1 (7 bases). V lost 6 bases and J 4 bases, leaving 12 bases between the germline ends. Germline values: CDR1 LGHNT, CDR2 FRNRAP. This CDR3 has 14 amino acids. CDR3 loop: CASGRGTATGELFF. DNA for the CDR3: TGTGCTAGTGGCCGCGGGACAGCCACCGGGGAGCTGTTTTTT.

The chain has TRBV5-6 and TRBJ2-5; D is uncertain. Germline V lookup: CDR1 SGHDT, CDR2 YYEEEE. The V end was cut by 1 base, the J end by 1 base, with 8 bases between. The CDR3 covers 14 residues. CDR3 residues: CASSLYWAQETQYF. The CDR3 DNA reads TGTGCCAGCAGCTTGTACTGGGCCCAAGAGACCCAGTACTTC.

This chain uses TRBV13 with TRBJ2-5; TRBD2 matches at 11 bases. This CDR3 contains 16 residues. From germline, CDR1 is PRHDT and CDR2 FYEKMQ (reference sequence). V shed 4 bases and J 2 bases; nucleotides not matched to a gene: 6. As DNA, the CDR3 is TGTGCCAGCAGCTGGGCGACTAGCGGGAAACAAGAGACCCAGTACTTC. Translation: CASSWATSGKQETQYF.

The chain couples TRBV11-2 to TRBJ2-6; D gene uncertain. The CDR3 totals 16 residues. The germline gives CDR1 SGHAT, CDR2 FQNNGV. Trimming took off 11 bases at V and 0 bases at J, with 17 bases between the two ends. CDR3 loop: CAEARPILSGANVLTF. CDR3 sequence (DNA): TGTGCCGAGGCAAGACCGATACTCTCTGGGGCCAACGTCCTGACTTTC.

The gene calls are TRBV6-2 or TRBV6-3 and TRBJ2-3; 9 bases fit TRBD2. The germline CDR1 and CDR2 sequences are MNHEY and SVGEGT. The ends lost 6 bases at V and 1 base at J; junction bases unmatched: 5. The CDR3 has 15 amino acids. CDR3 loop: CASSKRGAGTDTQYF. DNA for the CDR3: TGTGCCAGCAGCAAGCGGGGGGCAGGCACAGATACGCAGTATTTT.

This chain links TRBV5-4 with TRBJ2-1; 9 bases line up with TRBD1. The CDR3 loop spans 17 amino acids. With V trimmed by 0 bases and J by 5 bases, 9 bases remained unmatched. CDR1 and CDR2 (germline): SGHNT, YYREEE (reference sequence). DNA of the CDR3: TGTGCCAGCAGCTTGGGGACAGGGGCCTACCGGGACAATGAGCAGTTCTTC. Protein product: CASSLGTGAYRDNEQFF.

The genes are TRBV15 and TRBJ2-5, with D possibly TRBD1 on 6 matching bases. The CDR3 has 20 residues. V was trimmed by 5 bases and J by 1 base, leaving 29 bases between them. Germline lookup yields CDR1 LNHNV and CDR2 YYDKDF (reference sequence). DNA for the CDR3: TGTGCCACCAGCTTACCCCTGGTGGCAGGGGACGTCGAGGTCCAAGAGACCCAGTACTTC. It encodes CATSLPLVAGDVEVQETQYF.

V and J are TRBV7-8 and TRBJ1-1; D perhaps matches TRBD1 (6 bases). This CDR3 has 12 residues. CDR1 and CDR2 (germline): SGHVS, FQNEAQ. V was clipped by 5 bases and J by 10 bases, with 14 bases between them. The CDR3 coding sequence is TGTGCCAGCAGCCCATCCAGGGGTTCAGCTTTCTTT. Translation gives CASSPSRGSAFF.

In its sample, this clone was seen once. This chain connects TRBV27 to TRBJ1-6, with D tentatively TRBD1 (5 bases). V was pared by 3 bases and J by 0 bases, with 18 bases between. The CDR3 extends over 19 amino acids. Looked up from germline, CDR1 is MNHEY and CDR2 is SMNVEV (reference sequence). The CDR3 DNA sequence: TGTGCCAGCAGTTTCCAGGGCGTTGGGGGGAGCTCCTATAATTCACCCCTCCACTTT. It codes for CASSFQGVGGSSYNSPLHF.

The V gene is TRBV5-1, the J gene TRBJ2-3; 10 bases align to TRBD1. V lost 4 bases to trimming and J lost 2 bases; unmatched junction nucleotides: 10. The length of the CDR3 is 17 residues. The V gene's germline CDR1 is SGHRS and CDR2 YFSETQ. CDR3 amino acids: CASSPGTGDLITDTQYF. The CDR3 bases are TGCGCCAGCAGCCCTGGGACAGGGGACCTAATCACAGATACGCAGTATTTT.

This clone is termed medium-sized. The genes are TRBV18 and TRBJ2-7, with D tentatively TRBD2 (5 bases). Germline loops: CDR1 KGHSH, CDR2 LQKENI. V was shortened by 8 bases and J by 0 bases, with 14 bases between the two germline ends. The CDR3 totals 14 residues. The CDR3 nucleotides are TGTGCCAGCGGCGGGCTACCAGGCTCCTACGAGCAGTACTTC. Protein product: CASGGLPGSYEQYF. The full variable domain, with the rest looked up from reference TRBV18 and TRBJ2-7, is NAGVMQNPRHLVRRRGQEARLRCSPMKGHSHVYWYRQLPEEGLKFMVYLQKENIIDESGMPKERFSAEFPKEGPSILRIQQVVRGDSAAYFCASGGLPGSYEQYFGPGTRLTVT.

The chain employs TRBV7-3 and TRBJ2-1; D perhaps matches TRBD2 (6 bases). Per germline, CDR1 SGHTA and CDR2 FQGTGA. V was clipped by 4 bases and J by 5 bases, with 15 bases between them. The CDR3 spans 15 residues. DNA of the CDR3: TGTGCCAGCAGCTCCCCTGCGGGGATCAACAATGAGCAGTTCTTC. Translation gives CASSSPAGINNEQFF.

The CDR3 nucleotides are TGTGCCAGCAGGGACAGGGGTCATCAGCCCCAGCATTTT. Translation: CASRDRGHQPQHF. The chain recombines TRBV12-3 or TRBV12-4 with TRBJ1-5; the match to TRBD1 covers 9 bases. Losses at the gene ends were 6 bases for V and 5 bases for J; bases not matched to a gene: 2. The CDR3 is made up of 13 amino acids.

The J gene is TRBJ2-7, the V gene TRBV11-2; 7 nucleotides align to TRBD1. Germline V CDR1 and CDR2: SGHAT, FQNNGV. The CDR3 is made up of 14 amino acids. The junction had 8 bases not matched to a gene; V was cut back by 5 bases and J by 4 bases. The CDR3 DNA reads as TGTGCCAGCAGCCTGATGACAGGGAAGTACGAGCAGTACTTC. It yields the protein CASSLMTGKYEQYF.

This rearrangement joins TRBV19 to TRBJ2-1, with D perhaps TRBD1 (6 bases). The length of the CDR3 is 13 residues. V dropped 6 bases and J dropped 4 bases, with 10 bases sitting between them. From germline, CDR1 is LNHDA and CDR2 SQIVND (reference sequence). DNA of the CDR3: TGTGCCAGTAGAGGGGACACATACAATGAGCAGTTCTTC. Translation: CASRGDTYNEQFF.